These T cell receptor beta chains were read from a single sample in a study of radiotherapy plus CTLA-4 blockade in lung cancer. Generated by immunoSEQ multiplex PCR, the TCRdb table keeps only in-frame clones and is missing some. This sample carries 45,000 to 60,000 clones, 80% to 85% of them seen once, and the ten largest clones take approximately 3.6%. The specimen was peripheral blood, collected from a patient treated with radiotherapy plus ipilimumab. Source of these receptors: a human donor with non-small cell lung cancer who had stable disease on radiotherapy plus ipilimumab. The CDR3 runs from the conserved cysteine through the conserved F or W. D genes are given only for firm matches. Part of the rows lack a size; the others show once, few, many or a class for expanded clones.

v_call	clone_size	d_call	j_call	cdr3_aa	cdr3_nt
TRBV4-1	.	TRBD2	TRBJ2-1	CASSQETSGNEQFF	TGCGCCAGCAGCCAAGAGACTAGCGGGAATGAGCAGTTCTTC
TRBV6-1	.	TRBD1	TRBJ1-2	CASSDRGPYGYTF	TGTGCCAGCAGCGACAGGGGACCCTATGGCTACACCTTC
TRBV13	.	TRBD2	TRBJ2-5	CASSRGREETQYF	TGTGCCAGCAGCCGCGGGAGGGAGGAGACCCAGTACTTC
TRBV7-6	few	.	TRBJ1-2	CASTPSVGYGYTF	TGTGCCAGCACCCCGTCGGTTGGCTATGGCTACACCTTC
TRBV2	few	.	TRBJ1-5	CASQSQVSNQPQHF	TGTGCCAGCCAGAGTCAGGTTAGCAATCAGCCCCAGCATTTT
TRBV7-9	few	TRBD2	TRBJ2-1	CASSLEGEGLTWVQFF	TGTGCCAGCAGCTTAGAAGGGGAGGGACTAACGTGGGTACAGTTCTTC
TRBV15	.	.	TRBJ2-5	CATRERVGVETQYF	TGTGCCACCAGAGAGCGGGTGGGGGTAGAGACCCAGTACTTC
TRBV10-3	few	TRBD1	TRBJ1-3	CAISESDRVLSRSGNTIYF	TGTGCCATCAGTGAGTCGGACAGGGTCCTCTCTCGCTCTGGAAACACCATATATTTT
TRBV30	.	.	TRBJ2-7	CAWRVLRRLSYEQYF	TGTGCCTGGAGAGTCTTAAGGAGACTTTCCTACGAGCAGTACTTC
TRBV28	once	TRBD1	TRBJ2-5	CASSRQGVEETQYF	TGTGCCAGCAGTAGGCAGGGGGTTGAAGAGACCCAGTACTTC
TRBV30	.	.	TRBJ2-2	CAWSRAGTNTGELFF	TGTGCCTGGAGTCGGGCAGGGACGAACACCGGGGAGCTGTTTTTT
TRBV7-2	.	.	TRBJ1-1	CASSSLIAVQGQAFF	TGTGCCAGCAGCTCGCTCATTGCCGTACAGGGTCAGGCTTTCTTT
TRBV27	.	.	TRBJ1-5	CASSPTWGGGQPQHF	TGTGCCAGCAGTCCAACGTGGGGGGGTGGTCAGCCCCAGCATTTT
TRBV6-1	once	.	TRBJ2-1	CASSEEGQTNEQFF	TGTGCCAGCAGTGAAGAGGGGCAGACTAATGAGCAGTTCTTC
TRBV10-3	once	TRBD1	TRBJ1-1	CAIGSGGEAFF	TGTGCCATCGGATCAGGGGGCGAAGCTTTCTTT
TRBV28	.	TRBD1	TRBJ1-1	CASSSGQGGGTEAFF	TGTGCCAGCAGTAGCGGACAGGGGGGCGGCACTGAAGCTTTCTTT
TRBV6-1	.	.	TRBJ2-7	CASSERSGTRSYEQYF	TGTGCCAGCAGTGAAAGGTCCGGGACAAGGTCCTACGAGCAGTACTTC
TRBV28	.	TRBD2	TRBJ2-2	CASSTPTSGSVGELFF	TGTGCCAGCAGTACTCCGACTAGCGGGAGCGTCGGGGAGCTGTTTTTT
TRBV2	.	TRBD1	TRBJ2-3	CASSEPPDRGTDTQYF	TGTGCCAGCAGTGAACCCCCGGACAGGGGGACAGATACGCAGTATTTT
TRBV5-6	.	TRBD1	TRBJ2-7	CASSSDRVDYEQYF	TGTGCCAGCAGCTCGGACAGGGTGGACTACGAGCAGTACTTC
TRBV7-8	.	.	TRBJ2-5	CASSLPARETQYF	TGTGCCAGCAGCTTGCCAGCGCGCGAGACCCAGTACTTC
TRBV5-1	once	.	TRBJ1-1	CASSLDGAENTEAFF	TGCGCCAGCAGCTTGGATGGGGCAGAGAACACTGAAGCTTTCTTT
TRBV5-1	.	.	TRBJ1-1	CASSLQEDRNTEAFF	TGCGCCAGCAGCTTGCAAGAAGACAGGAACACTGAAGCTTTCTTT
TRBV9	.	TRBD2	TRBJ2-2	CASSVLAGNTGELFF	TGTGCCAGCAGCGTGCTAGCGGGAAACACCGGGGAGCTGTTTTTT
TRBV15	.	.	TRBJ2-6	CATSSVFRSGANVLTF	TGTGCCACCAGCAGCGTCTTTCGCTCTGGGGCCAACGTCCTGACTTTC
TRBV5-4	once	TRBD2	TRBJ2-3	CASSRGGKGRTDTQYF	TGTGCCAGCAGCCGGGGAGGGAAGGGCCGCACAGATACGCAGTATTTT
TRBV4-3	.	TRBD2	TRBJ2-3	CASSQGGLANTDTQYF	TGCGCCAGCAGCCAAGGGGGACTAGCGAACACAGATACGCAGTATTTT
TRBV28	.	.	TRBJ1-2	CASSPDRAYGYTF	TGTGCCAGCAGCCCCGACAGAGCCTATGGCTACACCTTC
TRBV19	.	.	TRBJ2-6	CASRRDRSGANVLTF	TGTGCCAGTAGACGCGACAGGTCTGGGGCCAACGTCCTGACTTTC
TRBV9	.	TRBD1	TRBJ1-3	CASSEGQGFSGNTIYF	TGTGCCAGCAGCGAGGGACAGGGTTTCTCTGGAAACACCATATATTTT
TRBV28	.	.	TRBJ2-7	CASSSTPTAFGEQYF	TGTGCCAGCAGTTCCACCCCCACAGCCTTCGGCGAGCAGTACTTC
TRBV11-1	.	TRBD2	TRBJ2-7	CASSLAKGLAYEQYF	TGTGCCAGCAGCTTAGCGAAGGGACTAGCCTACGAGCAGTACTTC
TRBV4-1	.	TRBD1	TRBJ1-1	CASSQADRGRSGEAFF	TGCGCCAGCAGCCAGGCGGACAGGGGAAGATCGGGTGAAGCTTTCTTT
TRBV6-1	.	.	TRBJ2-3	CASSAKRQATDTQYF	TGTGCCAGCAGTGCCAAAAGACAGGCCACAGATACGCAGTATTTT
TRBV27	.	TRBD1	TRBJ1-5	CASRKTGQGRGQPQHF	TGTGCCAGCAGGAAGACCGGACAGGGAAGGGGTCAGCCCCAGCATTTT
TRBV11-2	.	TRBD1	TRBJ1-4	CASSAQGATNEKLFF	TGTGCCAGCAGCGCACAGGGGGCAACTAATGAAAAACTGTTTTTT
TRBV5-4	few	.	TRBJ1-2	CASSLERSYGYTF	TGTGCCAGCAGCTTGGAGAGGTCCTATGGCTACACCTTC
TRBV30	few	.	TRBJ1-5	CAWTGDSNQPQHF	TGTGCCTGGACAGGGGATAGCAATCAGCCCCAGCATTTT
TRBV10-3	.	TRBD1	TRBJ2-1	CAISGDRVALYNEQFF	TGTGCCATCAGTGGAGACAGGGTCGCTCTCTACAATGAGCAGTTCTTC
TRBV19	.	.	TRBJ1-3	CASSNDRTSGNTIYF	TGTGCCAGTAGTAACGACAGGACCTCTGGAAACACCATATATTTT
TRBV11-3	.	TRBD2	TRBJ2-7	CASSFGPGGTYEQYF	TGTGCCAGCAGCTTTGGTCCGGGAGGTACATACGAGCAGTACTTC
TRBV28	.	TRBD1	TRBJ1-1	CASSHRGQAGKAFF	TGTGCCAGCAGTCACCGGGGACAGGCCGGGAAAGCTTTCTTT
TRBV4-1	.	.	TRBJ1-6	CASSPVLRRRGLRSLHF	TGCGCCAGCAGCCCCGTGTTGAGACGGCGGGGGTTAAGATCCCTCCACTTT
TRBV5-4	.	TRBD1	TRBJ1-3	CASSDTGGSGNTIYF	TGTGCCAGCAGCGACACAGGGGGCTCTGGAAACACCATATATTTT
TRBV7-2	.	TRBD1	TRBJ1-3	CASTATGGGNTIYF	TGTGCCAGCACCGCGACAGGGGGTGGAAACACCATATATTTT